Presented here are 5 T cell receptor beta chains from one specimen sequenced in a study of T cell repertoires in cytomegalovirus infection. Via MiXCR, TCRdb re-called the reads, giving one row per CDR3 protein. The sample records roughly 720,000 distinct CDR3 sequences, 35% to 45% being singletons. The specimen was PBMCs. These receptors were obtained from a human donor in good health (CMV status not recorded). Some clones in this sample may be carry-over from other donors' samples.

There are a few counts of this clonotype. The chain has TRBV10-3 and TRBJ1-1; the match to TRBD1 covers 10 bases. Germline V gene data show CDR1 as ENHRY and CDR2 as SYGVKD. The V gene end was trimmed by 5 bases and the J gene end by 0 bases; junction bases not matched to a gene: 12. This CDR3 region has 18 residues. As DNA, the CDR3 is TGTGCCATCAGTTCCGGTTTTCCGGGACAGGGGTTGAACACTGAAGCTTTCTTT. Protein sequence: CAISSGFPGQGLNTEAFF.

This clonotype was counted a single time. This chain links TRBV9 with TRBJ2-7; D possibly uses TRBD1 or TRBD2 (7 bases each). Trimming shortened V by 4 bases and J by 3 bases, and 14 bases separated the two germline ends. Germline CDR1 and CDR2: SGDLS and YYNGEE. The CDR3 extends over 14 amino acids. CDR3 coding DNA: TGTGCCAGCAGCCCGGGGGGACAGCTCTACGAGCAGTACTTC. This translates into CASSPGGQLYEQYF.

The chain has TRBV20-1 and TRBJ2-3, with 10 bases fitting TRBD2. V trimming: 6 bases; J trimming: 3 bases; junction bases outside the gene matches: 15. Germline CDR1 reads DFQATT; CDR2 reads SNEGSKA (reference sequence). CDR3 length equals 17 residues. This chain's CDR3 is CSATDASGRWVTDTQYF. The CDR3 DNA reads TGCAGTGCCACCGATGCTAGCGGGAGATGGGTGACAGATACGCAGTATTTT.

This chain connects TRBV28 to TRBJ2-3, with D perhaps TRBD2 (6 bases). This CDR3 is 13 amino acids long. The V gene lost 11 bases and the J gene lost 2 bases, with 14 bases spanning the gap. CDR1 and CDR2 from the germline V gene are MDHEN and SYDVKM. The CDR3 sequence is CACGTLPTDTQYF. The CDR3 nucleotides are TGTGCCTGCGGGACCCTCCCCACAGATACGCAGTATTTT. Full variable domain (missing parts from reference TRBV28 and TRBJ2-3): DVKVTQSSRYLVKRTGEKVFLECVQDMDHENMFWYRQDPGLGLRLIYFSYDVKMKEKGDIPEGYSVSREKKERFSLILESASTNQTSMYLCACGTLPTDTQYFGPGTRLTVL.

This clonotype has only a few counts. This chain connects TRBV11-2 to TRBJ2-5, with D perhaps being TRBD1 or TRBD2 (5 bases each). The CDR3 contains 14 residues. Per the germline V gene, CDR1 is SGHAT and CDR2 is FQNNGV. The V end was cut by 3 bases, the J end by 3 bases, with 11 bases between. Here the CDR3 DNA reads TGTGCCAGCAGCTTTCCCGGGACCAAAGAGACCCAGTACTTC. Amino acids: CASSFPGTKETQYF.